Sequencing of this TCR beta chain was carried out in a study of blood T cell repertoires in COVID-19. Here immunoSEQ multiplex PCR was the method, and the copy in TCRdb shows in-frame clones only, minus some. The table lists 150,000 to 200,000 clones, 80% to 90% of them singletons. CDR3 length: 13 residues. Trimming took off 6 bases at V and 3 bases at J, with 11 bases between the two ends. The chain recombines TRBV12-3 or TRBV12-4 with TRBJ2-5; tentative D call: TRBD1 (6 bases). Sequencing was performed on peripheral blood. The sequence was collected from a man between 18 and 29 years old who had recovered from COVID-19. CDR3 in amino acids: CASSSGVEETQYF. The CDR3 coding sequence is TGTGCCAGCAGCTCAGGGGTGGAAGAGACCCAGTACTTC.